The 8 T cell receptor beta chains below come from one sample, sequenced in a study of cytotoxic CD8 clonotypes in ibrutinib-treated CLL. Sequencing was performed with immunoSEQ multiplex PCR; in TCRdb, only in-frame clones are kept and a portion is missing. Of fewer than 200,000 clones in the sample, approximately 80% were seen once. The starting material was PBMCs, obtained after 24 months of ibrutinib treatment. Every receptor here comes from a human donor with chronic lymphocytic leukemia.

The chain joins TRBV6-1 to TRBJ1-3, with a weak D call TRBD1 (5 bases). The germline V and J ends were trimmed by 2 bases and 8 bases, with 19 bases remaining between them. Looked up from germline, CDR1 is MNHNS and CDR2 is SASEGT. This CDR3 contains 16 residues. CDR3 protein: CASSELAGRFGDTIYF. CDR3 sequence (DNA): TGTGCCAGCAGTGAATTGGCGGGACGTTTCGGGGACACCATATATTTT.

The chain carries TRBV21-1 and TRBJ1-1. TRBV21-1 is labeled a pseudogene. CDR3 size: 18 residues. The CDR3 nucleotides are TGTGCCAGCAGCAAAGCGCTTGCACCCGGACCCAAGAACACTGAAGCTTTCTTT. Translated: CASSKALAPGPKNTEAFF.

The chain joins TRBV7-2 to TRBJ2-7; TRBD2 matches 10 bases. J was trimmed by 3 bases and V by 5 bases; bases with no gene match: 10. Germline CDR1 is SGHTA and CDR2 is FQGNSA. The CDR3 consists of 16 residues. The CDR3 DNA reads as TGTGCCAGCAGCAAAGCCGGGACTAGCGTGGGCTACGAGCAGTACTTC. Its translation is CASSKAGTSVGYEQYF.

The chain has TRBV30 and TRBJ2-3; D not resolved. V was trimmed by 5 bases and J by 2 bases, leaving 17 bases between them. The CDR3 is made up of 15 amino acids. Per the germline V gene, CDR1 is GTSNPN and CDR2 is SVGIG (reference sequence). The CDR3 sequence is CAWGPQTGYTDTQYF. The DNA for the CDR3 is TGTGCCTGGGGCCCTCAGACGGGCTACACAGATACGCAGTATTTT. Based on the CDR3 plus reference TRBV30 and TRBJ2-3, the full variable domain is SQTIHQWPATLVQPVGSPLSLECTVEGTSNPNLYWYRQAAGRGLQLLFYSVGIGQISSEVPQNLSASRPQDRQFILSSKKLLLSDSGFYLCAWGPQTGYTDTQYFGPGTRLTVL.

This clone has just a few counts. This chain joins TRBV18 and TRBJ2-5; D possibly corresponds to TRBD1 (6 bases). The V and J ends lost 4 bases and 5 bases respectively, with 11 bases between them. This CDR3 comprises 13 residues. From germline, CDR1 is KGHSH and CDR2 LQKENI. In DNA form, the CDR3 reads TGTGCCAGCTCACGGGACACTAGGGAGACCCAGTACTTC. Translation gives CASSRDTRETQYF.

The rearrangement joins TRBV2 to TRBJ2-7; possibly TRBD2 for D (7 bases). The germline gives CDR1 SNHLY, CDR2 FYNNEI. V gave up 1 base and J gave up 2 bases, with 12 bases separating them. The CDR3 length is 15 residues. CDR3 sequence reads: CASSEEGGLAYEQYF. The CDR3 DNA sequence: TGTGCCAGCAGTGAAGAGGGGGGGCTAGCCTACGAGCAGTACTTC.

The V call is TRBV5-1, the J call TRBJ2-7; tentative D call: TRBD1 (6 bases). The CDR3 is made up of 16 amino acids. Trimming shortened V by 1 base and J by 2 bases, and 16 bases separated the two germline ends. Germline CDR1 SGHRS, CDR2 YFSETQ. The DNA of the CDR3 is TGCGCCAGCAGCTTGACCGCCTCCGGGACAACCTACGAGCAGTACTTC. It codes for CASSLTASGTTYEQYF.

This clone has more than one count but fewer than ten. The chain is built from TRBV2 and TRBJ1-2, with TRBD1 matching over 7 bases. V lost 6 bases, J lost 11 bases, and 6 bases stayed unmatched. The CDR3 sequence is 11 residues long. CDR1 is SNHLY, CDR2 FYNNEI, per germline. The CDR3: CASRRDSSYTF. CDR3 DNA sequence: TGTGCCAGCAGAAGGGACAGCAGTTACACCTTC.